This TCR beta chain was captured in a study of Ad26.COV2.S vaccination and SARS-CoV-2 variants. The sample holds a few counts of this clone. V was pared by 1 base and J by 4 bases, with 10 bases between. The CDR3 contains 13 residues. CDR1 is SQVTM, CDR2 ANQGSEA, per germline. The treatment was: around 19 received Ad26.COV2.S at low or high dose, single or two shots; roughly five received placebo; per-sample allocation not given. Sampling was done on day 63 after the first vaccine or placebo injection. Using immunoSEQ multiplex PCR, the repertoire was profiled, and TCRdb retains in-frame clones only, with some absent. The sample includes a few hundred thousand clones, roughly 90% of them seen just once.

The receptor was isolated from a person between 18 and 59 years old who received the Ad26.COV2.S COVID-19 vaccine or a placebo. This specimen consisted of peripheral blood, obtained in a trial of Ad26.COV2.S vaccine versus placebo. J is TRBJ1-2 and V is TRBV29-1, with a weak D call TRBD1 (6 bases). The CDR3 DNA sequence: TGCAGCGTTGAAGGGGGGGGCCCCTATGGCTACACCTTC. The encoded protein is CSVEGGGPYGYTF.